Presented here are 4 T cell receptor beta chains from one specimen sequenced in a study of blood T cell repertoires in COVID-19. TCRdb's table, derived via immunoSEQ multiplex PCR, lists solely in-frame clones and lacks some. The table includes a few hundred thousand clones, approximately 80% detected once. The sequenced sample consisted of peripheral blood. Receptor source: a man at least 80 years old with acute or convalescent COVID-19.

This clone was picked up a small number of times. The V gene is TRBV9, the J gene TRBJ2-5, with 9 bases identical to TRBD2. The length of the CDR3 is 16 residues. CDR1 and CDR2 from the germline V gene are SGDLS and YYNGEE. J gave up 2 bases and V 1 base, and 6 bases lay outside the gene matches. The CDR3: CASSVQASGIQETQYF. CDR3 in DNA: TGTGCCAGCAGCGTACAGGCTAGCGGGATTCAAGAGACCCAGTACTTC.

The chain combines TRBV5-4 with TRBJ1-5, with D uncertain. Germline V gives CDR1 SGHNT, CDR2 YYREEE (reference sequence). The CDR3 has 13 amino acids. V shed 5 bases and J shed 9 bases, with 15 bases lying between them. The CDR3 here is CASSYDTNRPQHF. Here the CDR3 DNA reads TGTGCCAGCAGTTACGACACGAACCGGCCCCAGCATTTT.

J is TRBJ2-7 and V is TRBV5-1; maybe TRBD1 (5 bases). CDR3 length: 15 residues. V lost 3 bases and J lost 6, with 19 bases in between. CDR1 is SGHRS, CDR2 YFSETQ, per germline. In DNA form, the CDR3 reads TGCGCCAGCAGCTCCGCCGGAGTCAGGGTCGGCGAGCAGTACTTC. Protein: CASSSAGVRVGEQYF.

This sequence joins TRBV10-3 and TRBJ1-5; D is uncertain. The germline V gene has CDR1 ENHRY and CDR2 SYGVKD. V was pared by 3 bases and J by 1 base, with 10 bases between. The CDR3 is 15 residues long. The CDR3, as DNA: TGTGCCATCAGTGAAGAGGGTCCAAGCAATCAGCCCCAGCATTTT. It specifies CAISEEGPSNQPQHF.